This TCR beta chain was obtained from a study of cytomegalovirus exposure and HLA in healthy donors. The study, taken as a whole, reports: A later analysis associated about 18,000 TCR beta sequences with HLA alleles at a 0.05 false discovery rate. Looking again later, the authors saw that most CMV-associated TCR beta chains seemed HLA-restricted.

The CDR3 runs 13 residues. Germline CDR1 is LNHDA and CDR2 is SQIVND (reference sequence). V was pared by 1 base and J by 8 bases, with 8 bases between. Worth noting for this clone: The antigen is undetermined.

Researchers ran the PCR with 60 Vbeta and 13 Jbeta primers. Only in-frame clones appear in the TCRdb table, and some are missing; sequencing was by immunoSEQ multiplex PCR. The sample carries roughly 190,000 clones, just under 75% recorded once. This chain uses TRBV19 with TRBJ1-4; no clear D gene. Sequenced material: PBMCs. The sequence came from a woman aged 25 to 39 in good health and CMV-seropositive. The CDR3 DNA reads TGTGCCAGTAGTATAGTCCTCTTCGAAAAACTGTTTTTT. Its translation: CASSIVLFEKLFF.